These T cell receptor beta chains were read from a single sample in a study of blood T cell repertoires in COVID-19. TCRdb's copy holds only in-frame clones and misses some; the assay was immunoSEQ multiplex PCR. The data hold over 45,000 clones, with 65% to 80% observed a single time. Sequences were obtained from peripheral blood. These receptors came from a human donor with active or convalescent COVID-19. The donor label of this sample is uncertain. CDR3s include the opening cysteine and the closing phenylalanine or tryptophan. A D gene is named only where the DNA matches it firmly. Only some rows state a clone size, as once, few, many or a class for expanded clones.

TRBJ1-4 NA NA TRBV19 CATTPEGQKLFF TGTGCCACAACCCCGGAGGGTCAAAAACTGTTTTTT
TRBJ2-5 NA few TRBV7-2 CASSFQSMSEETQYF TGTGCCAGCAGCTTCCAATCAATGTCGGAGGAGACCCAGTACTTC
TRBJ1-2 TRBD1 NA TRBV5-1 CASSLEPGTVLWDGYTF TGCGCCAGCAGCTTGGAACCCGGGACAGTGCTATGGGATGGCTACACCTTC
TRBJ2-7 TRBD2 NA TRBV27 CASSFGGGYEQYF TGTGCCAGCAGTTTCGGCGGGGGCTACGAGCAGTACTTC
TRBJ2-1 TRBD1 NA TRBV11-3 CASSTDRGNEQFF TGTGCCAGCAGCACCGACAGGGGCAATGAGCAGTTCTTC
TRBJ2-1 NA few TRBV11-3 CASSFSPGGGSYNEQFF TGTGCCAGCAGCTTTTCCCCGGGGGGCGGCTCCTACAATGAGCAGTTCTTC
TRBJ1-4 TRBD1 NA TRBV27 CASSTGQGDNEKLFF TGTGCCAGCAGTACGGGACAGGGGGACAATGAAAAACTGTTTTTT
TRBJ1-2 NA few TRBV19 CASRTAPIGYTF TGTGCCAGTAGGACAGCCCCTATCGGCTACACCTTC
TRBJ2-7 NA medium-sized TRBV21-1 CASSTMDRGGTYEQYF TGTGCCAGCAGCACCATGGACAGGGGGGGAACCTACGAGCAGTACTTC
TRBJ2-1 NA once TRBV7-3 CASSLMGDNEQFF TGTGCCAGCAGCTTAATGGGAGACAATGAGCAGTTCTTC
TRBJ1-2 NA NA TRBV7-2 CASTLSSQNYGYTF TGTGCCAGCACCTTATCTTCCCAGAACTATGGCTACACCTTC
TRBJ2-7 TRBD2 NA TRBV24-1 CATSDFASGRYEQYF TGTGCCACCAGTGATTTCGCTAGCGGGAGGTACGAGCAGTACTTC
TRBJ2-3 NA NA TRBV5-1 CASSLGQFTSTDTQYF TGCGCCAGCAGCTTGGGACAGTTTACTAGCACAGATACGCAGTATTTT
TRBJ2-3 TRBD1 NA TRBV11-3 CASSSAGGGTDTQYF TGTGCCAGCAGCTCCGCAGGGGGTGGCACAGATACGCAGTATTTT
TRBJ2-3 NA NA TRBV3-1/TRBV3-2 CASSLGRDTQYF TGTGCCAGCAGCCTAGGGAGGGATACGCAGTATTTT
TRBJ1-1 TRBD1 few TRBV5-1 CASSFDLTGGGGKGTEAFF TGCGCCAGCAGCTTCGACCTTACAGGGGGCGGGGGAAAGGGGACTGAAGCTTTCTTT
TRBJ1-2 TRBD1 once TRBV28 CASSSPGQGLEDYTF TGTGCCAGCAGTTCACCGGGACAGGGGTTGGAGGACTACACCTTC
TRBJ2-5 NA NA TRBV18 CASSPPGQRETQYF TGTGCCAGCTCACCACCTGGTCAGAGGGAGACCCAGTACTTC
TRBJ2-7 NA NA TRBV27 CASSLIGAYEQYF TGTGCCAGCAGCCTTATCGGGGCCTACGAGCAGTACTTC
TRBJ2-7 NA NA TRBV7-9 CASTLDTSLLFF TGTGCCAGCACTCTCGACACATCCCTTCTTTTCTTC
TRBJ2-1 NA NA TRBV30 CAWSRHLSYNEQFF TGTGCCTGGAGCCGACATCTCTCCTACAATGAGCAGTTCTTC
TRBJ1-3 TRBD1 NA TRBV28 CASSGHQGASGNTIYF TGTGCCAGCAGTGGTCATCAGGGGGCTTCCGGAAACACCATATATTTT
TRBJ2-3 TRBD2 NA TRBV7-3 CASSLLGTRRGDTQYF TGTGCCAGCAGCTTACTCGGCACGCGGCGGGGGGATACGCAGTATTTT
TRBJ1-1 NA NA TRBV5-1 CASSRTVDTEAFF TGCGCCAGCAGCCGGACAGTAGACACTGAAGCTTTCTTT
TRBJ2-2 TRBD2 once TRBV7-8 CASRGREGYTGELFF TGTGCCAGCAGAGGGCGGGAGGGTTACACCGGGGAGCTGTTTTTT
TRBJ1-5 TRBD1 NA TRBV6-2/TRBV6-3 CASSSQGQGGLRPQHF TGTGCCAGCAGTTCCCAGGGACAGGGGGGACTTAGGCCCCAGCATTTT
TRBJ2-7 NA NA TRBV2 CASSDSRLPYEQYF TGTGCCAGCAGTGACTCGCGACTCCCCTACGAGCAGTACTTC
TRBJ1-1 NA once TRBV25-1 CASSGGGANTEAFF TGTGCCAGCAGTGGAGGGGGAGCGAACACTGAAGCTTTCTTT
TRBJ2-1 NA few TRBV7-3 CASSLGWHGSNEQFF TGTGCCAGCAGCTTAGGCTGGCATGGGAGCAATGAGCAGTTCTTC
TRBJ1-6 TRBD1 few TRBV3-1/TRBV3-2 CASKKTGPSNSPLHF TGTGCCAGCAAGAAGACAGGGCCTTCGAATTCACCCCTCCACTTT
TRBJ2-4 NA NA TRBV13 CASSFPGAKNIQYF TGTGCCAGCAGCTTCCCCGGGGCCAAAAACATTCAGTACTTC
TRBJ1-6 TRBD1 NA TRBV7-2 CASSLQGAENNSPLHF TGTGCCAGCAGCTTGCAGGGGGCAGAAAACAATTCACCCCTCCACTTT
TRBJ2-7 NA NA TRBV12-2 CASRLVRRYEQYF TGTGCAAGTCGCTTAGTACGCCGGTACGAGCAGTACTTC
TRBJ1-1 NA NA TRBV4-1 CASSQYGENTEAFF TGCGCCAGCAGCCAATATGGAGAGAACACTGAAGCTTTCTTT
TRBJ2-4 NA NA TRBV19 CASSIDRGPPGNIQYF TGTGCCAGTAGTATAGATCGCGGTCCCCCCGGGAACATTCAGTACTTC
TRBJ2-7 NA NA TRBV29-1 CSVEGTLPSYEQYF TGCAGCGTTGAGGGGACACTGCCCTCCTACGAGCAGTACTTC
TRBJ2-1 TRBD1 NA TRBV18 CASSAGTGGSNEQFF TGTGCCAGCTCAGCCGGGACAGGGGGCTCAAATGAGCAGTTCTTC
TRBJ2-1 NA NA TRBV29-1 CSVGRGNEQFF TGCAGCGTCGGACGGGGTAATGAGCAGTTCTTC
TRBJ2-3 NA NA TRBV3-1/TRBV3-2 CASSQGALNTDTQYF TGTGCCAGCAGCCAAGGGGCCTTGAACACAGATACGCAGTATTTT
TRBJ2-1 NA few TRBV6-5 CASILSGLEQFF TGTGCCAGCATTCTTAGCGGCTTGGAGCAGTTCTTC
TRBJ2-7 TRBD2 NA TRBV27 CASSLATSSSEQYF TGTGCCAGCAGTTTGGCGACTAGCTCGTCCGAGCAGTACTTC
TRBJ2-7 TRBD2 few TRBV29-1 CSAITSGYEQYF TGCAGCGCCATTACTAGCGGCTACGAGCAGTACTTC
TRBJ1-5 NA NA TRBV30 CAWRARNQPQHF TGTGCCTGGAGAGCCAGGAATCAGCCCCAGCATTTT
TRBJ2-2 TRBD2 NA TRBV5-1 CASRVRTSGSTGELFF TGCGCCAGCAGGGTTAGGACTAGCGGGAGTACCGGGGAGCTGTTTTTT
TRBJ2-7 NA once TRBV4-3 CASSQYRSQGEQYF TGCGCCAGCAGCCAGTACAGGAGTCAGGGCGAGCAGTACTTC
TRBJ2-5 NA NA TRBV5-1 CASSLYVQETQYF TGCGCCAGCAGCCTCTACGTCCAAGAGACCCAGTACTTC
TRBJ2-5 NA NA TRBV24-1 CATSDLGLDQETQYF TGTGCCACCAGTGATTTGGGCCTAGATCAAGAGACCCAGTACTTC
TRBJ2-1 NA NA TRBV3-1/TRBV3-2 CASSQAGTTYNEQFF TGTGCCAGCAGCCAAGCCGGGACAACCTACAATGAGCAGTTCTTC
TRBJ1-2 TRBD1 NA TRBV19 CASRQGGGYTF TGTGCCAGTCGACAGGGTGGTGGCTACACCTTC
TRBJ2-5 TRBD2 NA TRBV12-3/TRBV12-4 CASSPSGKETQYF TGTGCCAGCAGTCCTAGCGGGAAAGAGACCCAGTACTTC
TRBJ2-5 TRBD2 NA TRBV24-1 CATSDVPPRGDSETQYF TGTGCCACCAGTGATGTTCCCCCTCGGGGGGACTCAGAGACCCAGTACTTC